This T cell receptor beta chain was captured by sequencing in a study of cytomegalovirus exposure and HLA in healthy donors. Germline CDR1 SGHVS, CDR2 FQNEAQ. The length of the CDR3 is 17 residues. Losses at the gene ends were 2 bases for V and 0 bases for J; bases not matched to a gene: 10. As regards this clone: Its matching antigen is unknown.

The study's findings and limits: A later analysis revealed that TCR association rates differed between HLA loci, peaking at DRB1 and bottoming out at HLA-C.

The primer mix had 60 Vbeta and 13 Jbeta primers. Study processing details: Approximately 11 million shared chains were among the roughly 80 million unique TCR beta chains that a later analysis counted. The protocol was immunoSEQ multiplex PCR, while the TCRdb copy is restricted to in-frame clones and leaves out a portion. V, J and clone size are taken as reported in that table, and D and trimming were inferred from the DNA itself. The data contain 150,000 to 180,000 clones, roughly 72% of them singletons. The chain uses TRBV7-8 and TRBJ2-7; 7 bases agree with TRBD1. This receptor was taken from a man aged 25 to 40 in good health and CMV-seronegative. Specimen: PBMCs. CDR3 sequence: CASSLKVATGSSYEQYF. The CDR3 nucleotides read TGTGCCAGCAGCTTAAAGGTCGCGACAGGGAGCTCCTACGAGCAGTACTTC.